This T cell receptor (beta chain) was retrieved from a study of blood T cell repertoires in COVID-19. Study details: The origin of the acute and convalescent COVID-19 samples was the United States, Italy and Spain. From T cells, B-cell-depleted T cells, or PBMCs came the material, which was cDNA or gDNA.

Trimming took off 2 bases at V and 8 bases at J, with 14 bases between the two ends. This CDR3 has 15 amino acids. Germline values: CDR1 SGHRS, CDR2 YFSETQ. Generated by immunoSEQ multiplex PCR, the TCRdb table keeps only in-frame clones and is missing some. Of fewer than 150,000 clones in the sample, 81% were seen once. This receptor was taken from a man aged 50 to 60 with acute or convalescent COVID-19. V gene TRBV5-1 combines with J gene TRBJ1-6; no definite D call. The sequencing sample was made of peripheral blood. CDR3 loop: CASSLETTIDSPLHF. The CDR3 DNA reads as TGCGCCAGCAGCTTAGAGACTACCATTGATTCACCCCTCCACTTT. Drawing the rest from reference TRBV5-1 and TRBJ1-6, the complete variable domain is KAGVTQTPRYLIKTRGQQVTLSCSPISGHRSVSWYQQTPGQGLQFLFEYFSETQRNKGNFPGRFSGRQFSNSRSEMNVSTLELGDSALYLCASSLETTIDSPLHFGNGTRLTVT.